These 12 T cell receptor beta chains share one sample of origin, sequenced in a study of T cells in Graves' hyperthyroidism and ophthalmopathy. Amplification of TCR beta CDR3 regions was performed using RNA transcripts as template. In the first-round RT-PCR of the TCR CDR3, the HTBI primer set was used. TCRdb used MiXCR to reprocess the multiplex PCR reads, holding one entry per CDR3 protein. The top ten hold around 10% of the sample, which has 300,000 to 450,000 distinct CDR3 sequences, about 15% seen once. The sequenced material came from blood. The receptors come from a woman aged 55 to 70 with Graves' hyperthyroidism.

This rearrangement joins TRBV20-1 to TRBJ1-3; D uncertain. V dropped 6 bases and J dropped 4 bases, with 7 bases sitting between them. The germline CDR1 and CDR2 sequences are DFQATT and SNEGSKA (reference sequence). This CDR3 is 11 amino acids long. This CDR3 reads CSATEGNTIYF. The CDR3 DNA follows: TGCAGTGCCACTGAGGGAAACACCATATATTTT.

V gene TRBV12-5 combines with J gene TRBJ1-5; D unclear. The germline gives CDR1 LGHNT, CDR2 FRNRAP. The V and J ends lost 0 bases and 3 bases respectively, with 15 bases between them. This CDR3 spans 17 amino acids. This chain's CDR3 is CASGLVRGIYHNQPQHF. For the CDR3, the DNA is TGTGCTAGTGGTTTGGTACGAGGGATTTATCACAATCAGCCCCAGCATTTT. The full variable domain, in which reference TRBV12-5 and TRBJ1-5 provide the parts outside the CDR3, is DARVTQTPRHKVTEMGQEVTMRCQPILGHNTVFWYRQTMMQGLELLAYFRNRAPLDDSGMPKDRFSAEMPDATLATLKIQPSEPRDSAVYFCASGLVRGIYHNQPQHFGDGTRLSIL.

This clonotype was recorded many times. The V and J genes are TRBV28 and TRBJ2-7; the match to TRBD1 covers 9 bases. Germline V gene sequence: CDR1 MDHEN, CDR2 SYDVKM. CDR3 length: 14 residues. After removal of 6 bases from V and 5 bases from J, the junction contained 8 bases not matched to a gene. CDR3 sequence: CASRQRDRENEQYF. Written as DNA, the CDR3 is TGTGCCAGCAGACAACGGGACAGGGAGAACGAGCAGTACTTC.

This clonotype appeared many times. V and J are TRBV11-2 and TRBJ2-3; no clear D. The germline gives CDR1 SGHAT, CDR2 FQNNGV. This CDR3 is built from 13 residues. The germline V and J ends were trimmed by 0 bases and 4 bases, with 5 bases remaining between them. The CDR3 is CASSLESADTQYF. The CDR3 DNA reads TGTGCCAGCAGCTTAGAATCCGCAGATACGCAGTATTTT. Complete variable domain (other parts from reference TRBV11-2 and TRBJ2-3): EAGVAQSPRYKIIEKRQSVAFWCNPISGHATLYWYQQILGQGPKLLIQFQNNGVVDDSQLPKDRFSAERLKGVDSTLKIQPAKLEDSAVYLCASSLESADTQYFGPGTRLTVL.

The CDR3 sequence: CASSIGLAGANTGELFF. The DNA for the CDR3 is TGTGCCAGTAGTATTGGATTAGCGGGAGCGAACACCGGGGAGCTGTTTTTT. The chain is built from TRBV19 and TRBJ2-2, with 9 bases lining up with TRBD2. This CDR3 comprises 17 residues. V shed 3 bases and J 0 bases; nucleotides not matched to a gene: 5. The germline V gene encodes CDR1 LNHDA and CDR2 SQIVND (reference sequence).

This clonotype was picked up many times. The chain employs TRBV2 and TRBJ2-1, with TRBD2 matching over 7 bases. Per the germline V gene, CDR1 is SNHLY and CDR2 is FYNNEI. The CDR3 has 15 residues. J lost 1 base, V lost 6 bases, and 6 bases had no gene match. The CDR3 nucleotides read TGTGCCAGCAGGGGCGGGAGATCGTCCTACAATGAGCAGTTCTTC. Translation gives CASRGGRSSYNEQFF. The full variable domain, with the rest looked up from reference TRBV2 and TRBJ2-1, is EPEVTQTPSHQVTQMGQEVILRCVPISNHLYFYWYRQILGQKVEFLVSFYNNEISEKSEIFDDQFSVERPDGSNFTLKIRSTKLEDSAMYFCASRGGRSSYNEQFFGPGTRLTVL.

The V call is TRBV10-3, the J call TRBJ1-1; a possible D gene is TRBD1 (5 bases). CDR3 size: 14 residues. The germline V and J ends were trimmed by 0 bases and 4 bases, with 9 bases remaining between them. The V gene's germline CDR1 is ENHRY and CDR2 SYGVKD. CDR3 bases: TGTGCCATCAGTGAGTCCGGGGGGTTCACTGAAGCTTTCTTT. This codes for CAISESGGFTEAFF.

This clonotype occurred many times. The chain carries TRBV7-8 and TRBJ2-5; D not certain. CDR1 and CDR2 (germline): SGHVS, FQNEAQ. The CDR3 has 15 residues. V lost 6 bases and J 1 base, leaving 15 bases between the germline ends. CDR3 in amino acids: CASSSSSPSQETQYF. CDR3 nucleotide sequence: TGTGCCAGCAGTTCAAGCAGCCCCAGCCAAGAGACCCAGTACTTC.

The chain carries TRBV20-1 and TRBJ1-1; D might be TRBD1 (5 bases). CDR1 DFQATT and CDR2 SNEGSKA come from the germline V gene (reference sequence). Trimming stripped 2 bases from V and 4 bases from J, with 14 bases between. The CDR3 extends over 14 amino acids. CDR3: CSARTRVRGTEAFF. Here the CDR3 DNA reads TGCAGTGCTAGAACCAGGGTGAGAGGCACTGAAGCTTTCTTT.

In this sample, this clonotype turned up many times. The CDR3 DNA follows: TGTGCCAGCAGTCCGCCCGACTCTTACAGGGGCGAGACCCAGTACTTC. Translated: CASSPPDSYRGETQYF. This chain connects TRBV28 to TRBJ2-5, with TRBD1 matching 7 bases. The ends lost 5 bases at V and 5 bases at J; junction bases unmatched: 14. Looked up from germline, CDR1 is MDHEN and CDR2 is SYDVKM. This CDR3 comprises 16 residues.

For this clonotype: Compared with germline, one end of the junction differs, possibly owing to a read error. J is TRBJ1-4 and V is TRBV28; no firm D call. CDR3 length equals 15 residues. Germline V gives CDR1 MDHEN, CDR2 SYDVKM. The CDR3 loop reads CASSTPGRARPKLLF. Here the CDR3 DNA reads TGTGCCAGCAGTACGCCGGGGAGAGCCCGTCCAAAACTGCTTTTT.

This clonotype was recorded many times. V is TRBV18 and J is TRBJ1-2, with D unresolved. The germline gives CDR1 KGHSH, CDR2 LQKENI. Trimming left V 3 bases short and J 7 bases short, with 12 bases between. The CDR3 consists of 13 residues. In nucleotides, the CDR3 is TGTGCCAGCTCACCGGACGGCCTTGTTGGCTACACCTTC. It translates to CASSPDGLVGYTF.